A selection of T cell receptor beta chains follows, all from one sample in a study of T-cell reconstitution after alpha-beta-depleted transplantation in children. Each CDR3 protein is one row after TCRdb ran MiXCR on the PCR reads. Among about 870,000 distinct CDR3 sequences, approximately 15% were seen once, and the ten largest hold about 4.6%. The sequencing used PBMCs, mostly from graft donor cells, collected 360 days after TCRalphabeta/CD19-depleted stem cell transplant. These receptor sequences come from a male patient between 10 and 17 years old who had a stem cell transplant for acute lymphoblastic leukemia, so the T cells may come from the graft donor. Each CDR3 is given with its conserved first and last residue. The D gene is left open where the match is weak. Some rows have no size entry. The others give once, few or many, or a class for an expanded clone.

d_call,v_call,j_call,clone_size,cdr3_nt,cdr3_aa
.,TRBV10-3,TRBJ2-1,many,TGTGCCACTGGGGAACAGGAGACCTACAATGAGCAGTTCTTC,CATGEQETYNEQFF
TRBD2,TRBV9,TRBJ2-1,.,TGTGCCAGCAGGAAGGGACTAGCGGGCTACAATGAGCAGTTCTTC,CASRKGLAGYNEQFF
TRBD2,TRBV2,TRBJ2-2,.,TGTGCCAGACAAGGACTAGCGGGAGTGTCCGGGGAGCTGTTTTTT,CARQGLAGVSGELFF
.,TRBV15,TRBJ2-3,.,TGTGCCACCACCCCCGGAACAGATACGCAGTGTTTT,CATTPGTDTQCF
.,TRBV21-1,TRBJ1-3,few,TGTGCCAGCCAAGGGGAGGGTCCTGGAAACACCATATATTTT,CASQGEGPGNTIYF
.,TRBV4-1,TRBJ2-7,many,TGCGCCAGCAGCTTGGGACGGACCTACGAGCAGTACTTC,CASSLGRTYEQYF
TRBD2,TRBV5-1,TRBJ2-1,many,TGCGCCAGCAGCTTCAATCTAGCGGGGAACAATGAGCAGTTCTTC,CASSFNLAGNNEQFF
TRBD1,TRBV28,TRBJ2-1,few,TGTGCCAGCAGTTTCCCGTCGGTGGTAGACAGGGGTCCCTACAATGAGCAGTTCTTC,CASSFPSVVDRGPYNEQFF
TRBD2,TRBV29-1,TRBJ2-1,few,TGCAGCGTTCCGGGACTAGCGGAATACAATGAGCAGTTCTTC,CSVPGLAEYNEQFF
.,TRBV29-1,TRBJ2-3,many,TGCAGCGCCTCCCCAGTTGCGACCACAGATACGCAGTATTTT,CSASPVATTDTQYF
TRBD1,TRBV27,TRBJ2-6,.,TGTGCCAGCAGTTTGAGTGGGACAGGGGGCCTTGGGGCCAACGTCCTGACTTTC,CASSLSGTGGLGANVLTF
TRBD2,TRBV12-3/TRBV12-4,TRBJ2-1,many,TGTGCCAGCAGCTCACTAGCGGGGATTGGCAATGAGCAGTTCTTC,CASSSLAGIGNEQFF
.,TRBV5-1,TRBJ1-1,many,TGCGCCAGCAGCGCTACCGGGACGACCACTGAAGCTTTCTTT,CASSATGTTTEAFF
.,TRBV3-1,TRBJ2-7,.,TGTGCCAGCAGCCAAGCGTTGCTCTGGGGCGAGCAGTACTTC,CASSQALLWGEQYF
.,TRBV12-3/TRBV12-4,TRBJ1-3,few,TGTGCCAGCAGCCCACCCAGCCCTGGAAACACCATATATTTT,CASSPPSPGNTIYF
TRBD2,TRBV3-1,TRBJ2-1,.,TGTGCCTCCAGCCAAGGGTGGTGGGGAGCGGGAGGCCGGGATGAGCAGTTCTTC,CASSQGWWGAGGRDEQFF
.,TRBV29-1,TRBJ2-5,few,TGCAGCGTTGAATTTCAGGGGAAGACCCAGTACTTC,CSVEFQGKTQYF
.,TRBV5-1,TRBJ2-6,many,TGCGCCAGCACCCAGGGGTTCACGGAGGACGTCCTGACTTTC,CASTQGFTEDVLTF
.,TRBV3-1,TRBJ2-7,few,TGTGCCAGCAGCCAAGGGGCAGGGGGGCCCTACGAGCAGTACTTC,CASSQGAGGPYEQYF
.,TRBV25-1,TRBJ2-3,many,TGTGCCAGCAGTGAATATGGGGGCTGGTTAGATACGCAGTATTTT,CASSEYGGWLDTQYF
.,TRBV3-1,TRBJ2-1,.,TGTGCCAGCAGCCAAGATCACGACGGGAACTCCTACAATGAGCAGTTCTTC,CASSQDHDGNSYNEQFF
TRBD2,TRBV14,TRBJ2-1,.,TGTGCCAGCAGCCAACTTGATGCTAGCGGTCACGCTGAGCAGTTCTTC,CASSQLDASGHAEQFF
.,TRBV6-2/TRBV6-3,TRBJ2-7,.,TGTGCCAGCAGTTACAAATTGGGAGAGCAGTACTTC,CASSYKLGEQYF
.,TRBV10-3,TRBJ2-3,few,TGTGCCATCAGTATGGGACCAAACCACACAGATACGCAGTATTTT,CAISMGPNHTDTQYF
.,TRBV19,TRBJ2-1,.,TGTGCCAGTAAACCGAAATCCTACAATGAGCAGTTCTTC,CASKPKSYNEQFF
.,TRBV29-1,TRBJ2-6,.,TGCAGCGTTGAAGGGCGGCGGTCTGGGGCCAACGTCCTGACTTTC,CSVEGRRSGANVLTF
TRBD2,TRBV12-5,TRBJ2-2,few,TGTGCTAGTGGGCCACTAGCGGGAAGCCACACCGGGGAGCTGTTTTTT,CASGPLAGSHTGELFF
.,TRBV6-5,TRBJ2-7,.,TGTGCCAGCAGTTACTCAAAGAGTAATTCCTACGAGCAGTACTTC,CASSYSKSNSYEQYF
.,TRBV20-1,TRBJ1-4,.,TGCAGTGCTAGAGGACGGGGGGCAACTAATGAAAAACTGTTTTTT,CSARGRGATNEKLFF
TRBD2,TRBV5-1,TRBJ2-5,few,TGCGCCAGCAGGCCTAGCGGCGAGACCCAGTACTTC,CASRPSGETQYF
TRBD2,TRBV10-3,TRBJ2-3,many,TGTGCCATCAGGGGACTAGCGGGAGTCACAGATACGCAGTATTTT,CAIRGLAGVTDTQYF
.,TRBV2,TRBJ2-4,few,TGTGCCAGCAGTGAAAATCTAGCCAAAAACATTCAGTACTTC,CASSENLAKNIQYF
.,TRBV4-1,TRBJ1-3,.,TGCGCCAGCAGCGACCCCACGAAAAAACCTGGAAACACCATATATTTT,CASSDPTKKPGNTIYF
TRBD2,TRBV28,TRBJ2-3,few,TGTGCCAGCAGTTTACTTCCAGCGGGAGGAACCATTGAAACAGATACGCAGTATTTT,CASSLLPAGGTIETDTQYF
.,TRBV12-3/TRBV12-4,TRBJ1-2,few,TGTGCCAGCAGTTTAGGTGGGGCCCCTAACTATGGCTACACCTTC,CASSLGGAPNYGYTF
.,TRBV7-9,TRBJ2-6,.,TGTGCCAGCAGCTTATACTGGAACCCTGGGGCCAACGTCCTGACTTTC,CASSLYWNPGANVLTF
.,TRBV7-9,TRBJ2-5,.,TGTGCCAGCAGCTACAGACAGAACATACAAGAGACCCAGTACTTC,CASSYRQNIQETQYF
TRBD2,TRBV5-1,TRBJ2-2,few,TGCGCCAGCAGCCCCGGATCTAGCGGGAGAATCGGGGAGCTGTTTTTT,CASSPGSSGRIGELFF
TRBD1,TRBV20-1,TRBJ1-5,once,TGCAGTGCTACGACAGGGGGCGGGAAGACGCCCCAGCATTTT,CSATTGGGKTPQHF
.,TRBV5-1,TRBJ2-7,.,TGCGCCAGCAGCTTGGATGCGACATCGATCTCCTACGAGCAGTACTTC,CASSLDATSISYEQYF
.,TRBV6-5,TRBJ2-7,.,TGTGCCAGCAGTTACTCGGAGGGGTCCTCCTACGAGCAGTACTTC,CASSYSEGSSYEQYF
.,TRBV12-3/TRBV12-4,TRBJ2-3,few,TGTGCCAGCAGCAAAGCAGGAGGGACAGATACGCAGTATTTT,CASSKAGGTDTQYF
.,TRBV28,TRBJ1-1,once,TGTGCCAGCAGTTTACCGGCGGGGACTGAAGCTTTCTTT,CASSLPAGTEAFF
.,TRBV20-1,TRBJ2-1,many,TGCAGCGGTTGGGACAATGAGCAGTTCTTC,CSGWDNEQFF
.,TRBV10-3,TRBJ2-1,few,TGTGCCATCAGTGAGTTTTTTGTTCGGGGGACCTCCTACAATGAGCAGTTCTTC,CAISEFFVRGTSYNEQFF
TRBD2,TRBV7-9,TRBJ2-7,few,TGTGCCAGCAGCTTACTGGCGGGAGTATCTGCCTACGAGCAGTACTTC,CASSLLAGVSAYEQYF
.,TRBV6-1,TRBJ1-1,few,TGTGCCAGCAGTGCCCTGGGGATGAACACTGAAGCTTTCTTT,CASSALGMNTEAFF
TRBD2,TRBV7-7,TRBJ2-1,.,TGTGCCAGCAGCTTCGGACTAGCGGGAGAACTTGAGCAGTTCTTC,CASSFGLAGELEQFF
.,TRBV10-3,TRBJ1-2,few,TGTGCCATCAGCCCCGGGACAACCTCTGGCTACACCTTC,CAISPGTTSGYTF
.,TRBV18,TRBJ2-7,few,TGTGCCAGCTCACCGCCTATTGGGGGTCTAAACGAGCAGTACTTC,CASSPPIGGLNEQYF
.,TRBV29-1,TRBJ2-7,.,TGCAGCGTTAGGGACACACTAACCTACGAGCAGTACTTC,CSVRDTLTYEQYF
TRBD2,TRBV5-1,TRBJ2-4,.,TGCGCCAGCAGCTGGACTAGCGGGGGCCGAAACATTCAGTACTTC,CASSWTSGGRNIQYF
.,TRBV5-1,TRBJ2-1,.,TGCGCCAGCTGCCTATGGGACTCGAGGTTAAATGAGCAGTTCTTC,CASCLWDSRLNEQFF
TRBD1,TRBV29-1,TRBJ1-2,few,TGCAGCGTACCGACAGGGGAGGGCTATGGCTACACCTTC,CSVPTGEGYGYTF
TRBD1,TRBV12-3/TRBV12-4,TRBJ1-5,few,TGTGCCAGCAGTCGCGGGACAGGCAATCAGCCCCAGCATTTT,CASSRGTGNQPQHF
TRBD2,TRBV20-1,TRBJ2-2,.,TGCAGTGCCCTGAGGGAGGGTCGGACCGGGGAGCTGTTTTTT,CSALREGRTGELFF